This TCR beta chain is drawn from a study of early T cells in non-severe SARS-CoV-2 infection. In the study overall: Bulk RNA isolated from unsorted whole blood underwent sequencing; chains were not paired. Notes on the study in general: Anti-spike CD8 responses were favored by VDJdb matching, which missed private and CD4 specificities.

This clonotype came up many times. Antigen: not known. Attachment of unique molecular identifiers to individual cDNA molecules was performed. MiXCR, applied by TCRdb to the 5' RACE reads, yields one record per CDR3 protein. The table records tens of thousands of distinct CDR3 sequences, more than 4.5% of them present only once. The specimen sequenced was whole blood. The source of this sequence is an adult who was a healthcare worker with PCR-confirmed SARS-CoV-2 infection or an uninfected control (not recorded which).

This CDR3 is CASSIQAGGYTF. The CDR3 nucleotides read TGTGCCAGTAGTATACAGGCCGGTGGCTACACCTTC. The V call is TRBV19, the J call TRBJ1-2; D remains ambiguous. This CDR3 spans 12 amino acids. Germline V lookup: CDR1 LNHDA, CDR2 SQIVND (reference sequence). V was clipped by 2 bases and J by 7 bases, with 8 bases between them.